This TCR beta chain comes out of a study of CD8 T cells in ankylosing spondylitis. Study-wide points: One TCR beta motif, made up of 7 or 8 highly homologous variants, appeared characteristic of ankylosing spondylitis blood. Researchers reportedly found disease-linked clones significantly enriched in matched ankylosing spondylitis synovial fluid. Clones linked with disease were CD8+ and fairly uncommon in the peripheral blood.

Per germline, CDR1 MNHEY and CDR2 SVGEGT. The CDR3 runs 14 residues. The trim removed 3 bases at V and 10 bases at J, leaving 5 bases unmatched. A note on this clonotype: Its antigen is unidentified.

TCRdb redid the calling of the 5' RACE reads with MiXCR, one entry per CDR3 protein. In the table there are hundreds of thousands of distinct CDR3 sequences, roughly 32% of which are singletons. The sample taken for sequencing was blood, either unsorted or a sorted T cell fraction (not recorded which). The chain uses TRBV6-2 or TRBV6-3 and TRBJ2-2; 10 bases agree with TRBD1. The receptor's source is a male donor with ankylosing spondylitis or in good health (not recorded which). This CDR3 reads CASSYGTGVEELFF. DNA for the CDR3: TGTGCCAGCAGTTATGGGACAGGGGTCGAGGAGCTGTTTTTT.